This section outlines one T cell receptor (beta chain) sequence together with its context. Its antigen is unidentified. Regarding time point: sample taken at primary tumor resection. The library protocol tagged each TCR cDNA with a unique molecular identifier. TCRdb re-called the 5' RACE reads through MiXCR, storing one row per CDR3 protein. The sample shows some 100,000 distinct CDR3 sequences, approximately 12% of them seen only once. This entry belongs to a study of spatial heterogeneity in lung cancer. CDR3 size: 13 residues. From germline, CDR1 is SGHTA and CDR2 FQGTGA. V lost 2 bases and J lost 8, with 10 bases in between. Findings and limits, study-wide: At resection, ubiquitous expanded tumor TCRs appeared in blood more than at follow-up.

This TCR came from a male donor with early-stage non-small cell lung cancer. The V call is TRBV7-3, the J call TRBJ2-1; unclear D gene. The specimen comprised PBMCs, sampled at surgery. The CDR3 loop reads CASSLLGADEQFF. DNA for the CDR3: TGTGCCAGCAGCTTACTCGGAGCCGATGAGCAGTTCTTC. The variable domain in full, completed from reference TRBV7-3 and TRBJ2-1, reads GAGVSQTPSNKVTEKGKYVELRCDPISGHTALYWYRQSLGQGPEFLIYFQGTGAADDSGLPNDRFFAVRPEGSVSTLKIQRTERGDSAVYLCASSLLGADEQFFGPGTRLTVL.